This record covers a single T cell receptor beta chain. The sample originates from a study of blood T cell repertoires in COVID-19. Across the study: Acute and convalescent COVID-19 samples came from the United States, Italy and Spain. T cells, B-cell-depleted T cells, or PBMCs supplied cDNA or gDNA.

Authors' analysis steps: Using reference gene primer amplification, nucleated cell counts were estimated. Only in-frame clones appear in the TCRdb table, and some are missing; sequencing was by immunoSEQ multiplex PCR. Clone size and V and J calls were adopted from that table, with D and trimming inferred from the DNA. The table lists 25,000 to 35,000 clones, approximately 85% of them singletons. The sample taken for sequencing was peripheral blood. The receptor was isolated from a man older than 75 with active COVID-19.

The CDR3 loop is CASSYHTGVGYSNQPQHF. In DNA, the CDR3 is TGTGCCAGCAGTTACCATACAGGGGTCGGTTATAGCAATCAGCCCCAGCATTTT. The J gene is TRBJ1-5, the V gene TRBV6-2 or TRBV6-3; 7 positions agree with TRBD1. CDR1 is MNHEY and CDR2 is SVGEGT in the germline V gene. The V and J ends lost 2 bases and 0 bases, in that order; junction bases with no gene match: 10. The CDR3 loop spans 18 amino acids.